This T cell receptor (beta chain) was observed in a study of shared clonotypes between healthy human individuals. Study outcomes and limitations: Sorted-subset sequencing, rarefaction showed, was incomplete despite large depth. Naive subsets, compared against memory subsets, generally had larger estimated richness values.

The CDR3 consists of 16 residues. Deletions cut 1 base from V and 1 base from J, with 11 bases between. The germline CDR1 and CDR2 sequences are LNHDA and SQIVND (reference sequence). This clone has just a few counts. Its specificity is unknown. Profiled with immunoSEQ multiplex PCR; TCRdb holds only in-frame clones, not every one. The repertoire holds about 1.1 million clones, more than 75% seen once, with more than 0.5% in the top ten. Donors were healthy HIV-negative adults without recently reported acute infections or vaccinations. Sequencing input: memory CD4+ T cells from PBMCs. This sample's subset: CD45RA-negative fraction. This TCR was sampled from a young man in good health. Some clones in this sample may be carry-over from other donors' samples. The genes are TRBV19 and TRBJ1-3, with D tentatively TRBD1 (5 bases). The CDR3 DNA reads TGTGCCAGTAGTATAGGGAACAGGCTTTCTGGAAACACCATATATTTT. Protein sequence: CASSIGNRLSGNTIYF.